This T cell receptor (beta chain) was sequenced in a study of identical twins. CDR3 length equals 15 residues. V shed 6 bases, J shed 3 bases, and the junction held 11 bases outside the gene matches. Looked up from germline, CDR1 is SGHRS and CDR2 is YFSETQ. This clonotype has a handful of counts. Each donor (without exception) was a healthy Caucasian. cDNA carried unique molecular identifiers, and a universal primer site was added by template switching. Using its own MiXCR run on the 5' RACE reads, TCRdb lists one record per CDR3 protein. This table has approximately 550,000 distinct CDR3 sequences, about a fifth appearing once. The sample also formed part of further work on yellow fever vaccine responses in identical twins.

This sequence originates from a woman between 18 and 29 years old in good health. Material: CD4+ T cells sorted from blood. This rearrangement joins TRBV5-1 to TRBJ2-5, with TRBD2 matching over 7 bases. In nucleotides, the CDR3 is TGCGCCAGCAAGAAGGCGGGAGTCAGTGAAGAGACCCAGTACTTC. Its protein product is CASKKAGVSEETQYF.